Presented here are 23 T cell receptor beta chains from one specimen sequenced in a study of blood T cell repertoires in COVID-19. Sequencing used immunoSEQ multiplex PCR; TCRdb keeps in-frame clones, though not all of them. The table records more than 300,000 clones, 89% of them present only once. Sequencing used peripheral blood. The receptors derive from a man younger than 30 who had recovered from COVID-19.

The gene calls are TRBV6-6 and TRBJ1-2, with D tentatively TRBD1 (6 bases). The CDR3 contains 14 residues. Germline CDR1 reads MNHNY; CDR2 reads SVGAGI (reference sequence). Trimming left V 2 bases short and J 8 bases short, with 15 bases between. CDR3 region: CASSYGGRVGGYTF. DNA for the CDR3: TGTGCCAGCAGTTACGGGGGCAGGGTCGGCGGCTACACCTTC.

The chain combines TRBV2 with TRBJ1-2; D unresolved. The germline V and J ends were trimmed by 6 bases and 8 bases, with 10 bases remaining between them. The CDR3 contains 11 residues. CDR1 and CDR2 from the germline V gene are SNHLY and FYNNEI. This chain's CDR3 is CASRNSGGYTF. The DNA of the CDR3 is TGTGCCAGCAGGAACTCCGGGGGCTACACCTTC. Full variable domain (missing parts from reference TRBV2 and TRBJ1-2): EPEVTQTPSHQVTQMGQEVILRCVPISNHLYFYWYRQILGQKVEFLVSFYNNEISEKSEIFDDQFSVERPDGSNFTLKIRSTKLEDSAMYFCASRNSGGYTFGSGTRLTVV.

The CDR3, as DNA: TGCGCCAGCAGCCGAGACGCAACTAATGAAAAACTGTTTTTT. Its protein product is CASSRDATNEKLFF. This chain joins TRBV4-1 and TRBJ1-4, with D uncertain. This CDR3 is 14 amino acids long. The germline V gene has CDR1 MGHRA and CDR2 YSYEKL. The ends were cut back, 4 bases at V and 0 bases at J, with 6 bases in the middle.

The chain has TRBV7-8 and TRBJ2-7, with a weak D call TRBD2 (6 bases). The CDR3 is 16 residues long. V lost 0 bases to trimming and J lost 4 bases, with 16 bases between them. CDR1 SGHVS and CDR2 FQNEAQ come from the germline V gene. The CDR3 sequence is CASSLAGERVAYEQYF. The CDR3 coding sequence is TGTGCCAGCAGCTTAGCTGGCGAGCGGGTAGCGTACGAGCAGTACTTC. Using reference TRBV7-8 and TRBJ2-7 for the parts outside the CDR3, the full variable domain is GAGVSQSPRYKVAKRGQDVALRCDPISGHVSLFWYQQALGQGPEFLTYFQNEAQLDKSGLPSDRFFAERPEGSVSTLKIQRTQQEDSAVYLCASSLAGERVAYEQYFGPGTRLTVT.

This sequence joins TRBV5-6 and TRBJ2-3, with D unclear. The CDR3 length is 14 residues. V lost 5 bases to trimming and J lost 4 bases, with 14 bases between them. Germline loops: CDR1 SGHDT, CDR2 YYEEEE. As DNA, the CDR3 is TGTGCCAGCAGTTCCGCGCCGGTGCCAGATACGCAGTATTTT. Amino acids: CASSSAPVPDTQYF.

The chain uses TRBV18 and TRBJ2-7; D is unclear. Germline V lookup: CDR1 KGHSH, CDR2 LQKENI. The CDR3 has 14 amino acids. Trimming removed 0 bases from V and 4 bases from J, with 10 bases in between. CDR3 residues: CASSPPGMAYEQYF. In DNA, the CDR3 is TGTGCCAGCTCACCACCGGGCATGGCATACGAGCAGTACTTC. Drawing the rest from reference TRBV18 and TRBJ2-7, the complete variable domain is NAGVMQNPRHLVRRRGQEARLRCSPMKGHSHVYWYRQLPEEGLKFMVYLQKENIIDESGMPKERFSAEFPKEGPSILRIQQVVRGDSAAYFCASSPPGMAYEQYFGPGTRLTVT.

As for this clone: A junction end diverges from the germline sequence, so it may reflect a read error. The chain recombines TRBV6-5 with TRBJ1-5; no clear D gene. The CDR3 consists of 14 residues. CDR1 is MNHEY, CDR2 SVGAGI, per germline. The CDR3 nucleotides read TGTGCCAGCAGTGACTCGGGCTTTAATCAGCCCCAGCATTTT. This gives the protein CASSDSGFNQPQHF.

The genes are TRBV7-8 and TRBJ2-2, with TRBD1 as a possible D gene (5 bases). The CDR3 loop spans 16 amino acids. The germline V gene encodes CDR1 SGHVS and CDR2 FQNEAQ. Trimming cost V 1 base and J 1 base, with 10 bases left between them. This CDR3 is CASSLGGQGNTGELFF. The CDR3 DNA is TGTGCCAGCAGCTTAGGTGGGCAGGGGAACACCGGGGAGCTGTTTTTT.

V gene TRBV9 combines with J gene TRBJ1-2; 10 bases agree with TRBD1. This CDR3 region has 20 residues. After removal of 0 bases from V and 4 bases from J, the junction contained 18 bases not matched to a gene. CDR1 and CDR2 from the germline V gene are SGDLS and YYNGEE. The CDR3 DNA sequence: TGTGCCAGCAGCGTAGGGTACTCCGGGACAGGGGCTGGGCCCCCCTATGGCTACACCTTC. Its protein product is CASSVGYSGTGAGPPYGYTF.

The chain joins TRBV19 to TRBJ2-1; D is perhaps TRBD1 (6 bases). V gave up 1 base and J gave up 7 bases, with 11 bases separating them. CDR3 length: 14 residues. Germline V gene lookup returns CDR1 LNHDA and CDR2 SQIVND (reference sequence). The CDR3 nucleotides are TGTGCCAGTAGTATAGGGGGGCGAGGGAATGAGCAGTTCTTC. It codes for CASSIGGRGNEQFF. Full variable domain (outside the CDR3, taken from reference TRBV19 and TRBJ2-1): DGGITQSPKYLFRKEGQNVTLSCEQNLNHDAMYWYRQDPGQGLRLIYYSQIVNDFQKGDIAEGYSVSREKKESFPLTVTSAQKNPTAFYLCASSIGGRGNEQFFGPGTRLTVL.

The chain combines TRBV19 with TRBJ1-5, with 7 bases fitting TRBD1. J was trimmed by 4 bases and V by 4 bases; bases with no gene match: 10. The CDR3 runs 16 residues. Looked up from germline, CDR1 is LNHDA and CDR2 is SQIVND (reference sequence). The CDR3 bases are TGTGCCAGTAGTAGAGACAGGGATTACGGGAATCAGCCCCAGCATTTT. Encoded protein: CASSRDRDYGNQPQHF.

The chain links TRBV19 to TRBJ1-2; 10 positions agree with TRBD1. CDR3 length: 13 amino acids. Trimming at V came to 3 bases and at J to 6 bases, leaving 1 base not matched to a gene. From germline, CDR1 is LNHDA and CDR2 SQIVND (reference sequence). CDR3 coding DNA: TGTGCCAGTAGTATCGGGACAGGGGATGGCTACACCTTC. Protein: CASSIGTGDGYTF.

The chain employs TRBV3-1 (or the pseudogene TRBV3-2) and TRBJ1-6; 8 bases align to TRBD1. The CDR3 covers 16 residues. Germline values: CDR1 LGHDT, CDR2 YNNKEL (reference sequence). J lost 5 bases, V lost 0 bases, and 3 bases had no gene match. The chain's CDR3 is CASSQEEDRDNSPLHF. In DNA, the CDR3 is TGTGCCAGCAGCCAAGAAGAGGACAGGGATAATTCACCCCTCCACTTT.

This chain joins TRBV11-2 and TRBJ2-5; tentative D call: TRBD1 (5 bases). Germline V gene data show CDR1 as SGHAT and CDR2 as FQNNGV. This CDR3 is 13 amino acids long. V lost 5 bases and J 5 bases, leaving 12 bases between the germline ends. This CDR3 reads CASSQGLGETQYF. CDR3 DNA sequence: TGTGCCAGCAGCCAGGGCCTTGGGGAGACCCAGTACTTC.

V gene TRBV29-1 combines with J gene TRBJ1-2; D is perhaps TRBD1 (6 bases). Trimming took off 5 bases at V and 0 bases at J, with 16 bases between the two ends. Germline CDR1 is SQVTM and CDR2 is ANQGSEA. The CDR3 spans 15 residues. The CDR3: CSVPDPGQANYGYTF. CDR3 nucleotide sequence: TGCAGCGTTCCGGACCCGGGACAAGCTAACTATGGCTACACCTTC. The full variable domain, its missing parts supplied by reference TRBV29-1 and TRBJ1-2, is SAVISQKPSRDICQRGTSLTIQCQVDSQVTMMFWYRQQPGQSLTLIATANQGSEATYESGFVIDKFPISRPNLTFSTLTVSNMSPEDSSIYLCSVPDPGQANYGYTFGSGTRLTVV.

The genes are TRBV5-1 and TRBJ2-5; D possibly corresponds to TRBD1 (5 bases). This CDR3 contains 13 residues. The germline gives CDR1 SGHRS, CDR2 YFSETQ. Trimming took 4 bases from V and 4 from J, leaving 11 bases between them. CDR3 sequence (DNA): TGCGCCAGCAGCACCCAGGGCCGAGAGACCCAGTACTTC. This gives the protein CASSTQGRETQYF.

V gene TRBV7-2 combines with J gene TRBJ1-6; perhaps TRBD1 as D (6 bases). CDR1 SGHTA and CDR2 FQGNSA come from the germline V gene. CDR3 size: 14 residues. The germline V and J ends were trimmed by 3 bases and 5 bases, with 8 bases remaining between them. CDR3 sequence: CASSFGTNNSPLHF. The CDR3 DNA follows: TGTGCCAGCAGCTTCGGGACAAATAATTCACCCCTCCACTTT.

The chain has TRBV5-8 and TRBJ1-2; D is uncertain. Between the trimmed V and J ends, which lost 4 bases and 3 bases, there was a span of 7 bases. CDR1 and CDR2 from the germline V gene are SGHTS and YDEGEE. The CDR3 loop spans 12 amino acids. CDR3 nucleotides: TGTGCCAGCAGCGCTTTAGACTATGGCTACACCTTC. Translated: CASSALDYGYTF.

This clone has just a few counts. The gene calls are TRBV2 and TRBJ2-4, with TRBD2 as a possible D gene (5 bases). The CDR3 has 15 amino acids. Germline assignment: CDR1 SNHLY and CDR2 FYNNEI. The V and J ends lost 6 bases and 0 bases respectively, with 12 bases between them. CDR3 in amino acids: CASRFDGVAKNIQYF. CDR3 coding DNA: TGTGCCAGCAGATTCGACGGGGTAGCCAAAAACATTCAGTACTTC. Variable domain in full (rest from reference TRBV2 and TRBJ2-4): EPEVTQTPSHQVTQMGQEVILRCVPISNHLYFYWYRQILGQKVEFLVSFYNNEISEKSEIFDDQFSVERPDGSNFTLKIRSTKLEDSAMYFCASRFDGVAKNIQYFGAGTRLSVL.

The V and J genes are TRBV20-1 and TRBJ1-2, with TRBD1 identical over 8 bases. The V and J ends lost 3 bases and 8 bases, in that order; junction bases with no gene match: 8. Per the germline V gene, CDR1 is DFQATT and CDR2 is SNEGSKA (reference sequence). This CDR3 region has 13 residues. The CDR3 nucleotides are TGCAGTGCTAGTGTGACAGGGGTTCGGGGCTACACCTTC. Translated: CSASVTGVRGYTF.

The chain carries TRBV2 and TRBJ2-7, with 12 bases that match TRBD1. The germline gives CDR1 SNHLY, CDR2 FYNNEI. V lost 7 bases, J lost 5 bases, and 6 bases stayed unmatched. CDR3 length equals 14 residues. CDR3 sequence reads: CASTPGQGANEQYF. The CDR3 bases are TGTGCCAGCACCCCGGGACAGGGGGCGAACGAGCAGTACTTC.

The chain employs TRBV2 and TRBJ2-1, with D possibly TRBD1 on 6 matching bases. CDR1 and CDR2 from the germline V gene are SNHLY and FYNNEI. The V end was cut by 4 bases, the J end by 4 bases, with 11 bases between. The CDR3 contains 14 residues. In DNA, the CDR3 is TGTGCCAGCAGTGCACAGGGATTGTACAATGAGCAGTTCTTC. Residues: CASSAQGLYNEQFF.

The chain links TRBV7-8 to TRBJ2-7; unclear D gene. There are 11 residues in the CDR3. Germline V gene data show CDR1 as SGHVS and CDR2 as FQNEAQ. V was trimmed by 5 bases and J by 3 bases, leaving 5 bases between them. The CDR3 here is CASSLYYEQYF. The CDR3 DNA follows: TGTGCCAGCAGCCTCTACTACGAGCAGTACTTC. The full variable domain, with the rest looked up from reference TRBV7-8 and TRBJ2-7, is GAGVSQSPRYKVAKRGQDVALRCDPISGHVSLFWYQQALGQGPEFLTYFQNEAQLDKSGLPSDRFFAERPEGSVSTLKIQRTQQEDSAVYLCASSLYYEQYFGPGTRLTVT.